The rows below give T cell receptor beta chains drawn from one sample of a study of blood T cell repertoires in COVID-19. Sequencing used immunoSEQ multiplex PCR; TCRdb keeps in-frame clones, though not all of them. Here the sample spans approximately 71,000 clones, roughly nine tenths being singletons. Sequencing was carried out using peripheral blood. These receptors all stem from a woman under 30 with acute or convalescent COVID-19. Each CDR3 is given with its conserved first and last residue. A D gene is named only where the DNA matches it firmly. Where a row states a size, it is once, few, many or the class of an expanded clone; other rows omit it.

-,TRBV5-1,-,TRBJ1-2,TGCGCCAGCAGCCCCGGACACGTTGGCTACACCTTC,CASSPGHVGYTF
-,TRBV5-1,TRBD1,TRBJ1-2,TGCGCCAGCAGTCGGGACAGGCCCCAATATGGCTACACCTTC,CASSRDRPQYGYTF
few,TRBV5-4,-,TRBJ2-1,TGTGCCAGCAGCTTGGTTACAGGGCCCAATGAGCAGTTCTTC,CASSLVTGPNEQFF
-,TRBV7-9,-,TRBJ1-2,TGTGCCAGCAGCTTAGACCCGGGTTACTATGGCTACACCTTC,CASSLDPGYYGYTF
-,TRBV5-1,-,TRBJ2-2,TGCGCCAGCAGCTTGGTGGGGTCAGGGACGAACACCGGGGAGCTGTTTTTT,CASSLVGSGTNTGELFF
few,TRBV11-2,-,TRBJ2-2,TGTGCCAGCAGAAGGACACTGTCAAACACCGGGGAGCTGTTTTTT,CASRRTLSNTGELFF
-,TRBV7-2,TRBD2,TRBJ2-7,TGTGCCAGCAGCTTAGAGCTAGCGGGAGGGGGGGAGCAGTACTTC,CASSLELAGGGEQYF
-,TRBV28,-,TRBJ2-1,TGTGCCAGCAGTACACCCGCTCCCAATGAGCAGTTCTTC,CASSTPAPNEQFF
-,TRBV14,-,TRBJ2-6,TGTGCCAGCAGCCAACGCGGGTTCTCTGGGGCCAACGTCCTGACTTTC,CASSQRGFSGANVLTF
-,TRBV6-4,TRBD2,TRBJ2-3,TGTGCCAGCAGTGACGGGACTAGCGGGGGTACAGATACGCAGTATTTT,CASSDGTSGGTDTQYF
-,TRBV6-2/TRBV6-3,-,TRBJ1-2,TGTGCCAGCAGTTCCCCGACAGAAAGACTTTATGGCTACACCTTC,CASSSPTERLYGYTF
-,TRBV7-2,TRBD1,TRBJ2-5,TGTGCCAGCAGCCCGGACAGGGGGCGCGTGGAGACCCAGTACTTC,CASSPDRGRVETQYF
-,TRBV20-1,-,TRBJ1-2,TGCAGTGCTAGTTTCCTTGTCGGCACAGAAGGCTACACCTTC,CSASFLVGTEGYTF
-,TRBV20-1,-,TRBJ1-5,TGCAGTGCTAGTGGTGGGGGGAGTCAGCCCCAGCATTTT,CSASGGGSQPQHF
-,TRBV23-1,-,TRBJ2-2,TGCGCCAGCAGTCAACGACAGCTCCACACCGGGGAGCTGTTTTTT,CASSQRQLHTGELFF
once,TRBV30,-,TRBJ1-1,TGTGCCTGGAGTTATGAGGGATACACTGAAGCTTTCTTT,CAWSYEGYTEAFF
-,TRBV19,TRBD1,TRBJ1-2,TGTGCCAGTAGGCGGACAGGGGGCTCTAACTATGGCTACACCTTC,CASRRTGGSNYGYTF
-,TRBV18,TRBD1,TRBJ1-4,TGTGCCAGCTCACAGGGGGCGGATGAAAAACTGTTTTTT,CASSQGADEKLFF
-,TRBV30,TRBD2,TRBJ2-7,TGTGCCTGGAGTGCTCGGGGCGCGGGAGGGTGGTACGAGCAGTACTTC,CAWSARGAGGWYEQYF
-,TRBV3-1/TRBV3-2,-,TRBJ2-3,TGTGCCAGCAGCCGAGTCCGGGGTGGCACAGATACGCAGTATTTT,CASSRVRGGTDTQYF
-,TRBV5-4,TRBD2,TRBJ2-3,TGTGCCAGCAGCTTGAGAATAGCGGGAGTTCCAGATACGCAGTATTTT,CASSLRIAGVPDTQYF
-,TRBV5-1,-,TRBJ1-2,TGCGCCAGCAGCTCAGGGTCCGGCTACACCTTC,CASSSGSGYTF
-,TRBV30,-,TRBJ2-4,TGTGCCTGGGCAACCGGGTTAGCCAAAAACATTCAGTACTTC,CAWATGLAKNIQYF
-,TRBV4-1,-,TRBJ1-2,TGCGCCAGCAGCCAAAACCCAATATTATCAGTAAACTATGGCTACACCTTC,CASSQNPILSVNYGYTF
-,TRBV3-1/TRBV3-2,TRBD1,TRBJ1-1,TGTGCCAGCAGCCAAGATACCAGGGGGCGGAGGAACACTGAAGCTTTCTTT,CASSQDTRGRRNTEAFF
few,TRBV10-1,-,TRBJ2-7,TGCGCCAGCAGTGTAGCGGATGGTAGGGAGCAGTACTTC,CASSVADGREQYF
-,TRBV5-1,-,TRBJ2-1,TGCGCCAGCAGCTTGGCCATCGGAGTAGCCTACAATGAGCAGTTCTTC,CASSLAIGVAYNEQFF
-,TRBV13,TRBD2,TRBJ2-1,TGTGCCAGCAGCTCCCTTTCCGGGACTAGCGGGAGAAGGGGTGAGCAGTTCTTC,CASSSLSGTSGRRGEQFF
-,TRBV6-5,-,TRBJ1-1,TGTGCCAGCAGTTACAGACAGCTCACTGAAGCTTTCTTT,CASSYRQLTEAFF
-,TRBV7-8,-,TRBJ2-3,TGTGCCAGCAGCTTAGATCCACATGGGAGGGGGGCCACGCAGTATTTT,CASSLDPHGRGATQYF
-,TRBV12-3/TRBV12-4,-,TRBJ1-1,TGTGCCAGCAGTTTTTCGCCGGACACTGAAGCTTTCTTT,CASSFSPDTEAFF
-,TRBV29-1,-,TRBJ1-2,TGCAGCGTTGCCCCACAAGGCGAGGGCTATGGCTACACCTTC,CSVAPQGEGYGYTF
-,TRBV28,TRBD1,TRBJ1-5,TGTGCCAGCAGTTTGGGACAGGCACCCTATAGCAATCAGCCCCAGCATTTT,CASSLGQAPYSNQPQHF
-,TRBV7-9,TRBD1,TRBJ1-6,TGTGCCAGTACAGGGGAGGAATCACCCCTCCACTTT,CASTGEESPLHF
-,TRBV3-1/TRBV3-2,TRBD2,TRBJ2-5,TGTGCCAGCAGCCATGGGCTAGCGGAGTTCCAAGAGACCCAGTACTTC,CASSHGLAEFQETQYF
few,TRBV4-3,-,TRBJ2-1,TGCGCCAGCAGCCAGGGACTGCTCAATGAGCAGTTCTTC,CASSQGLLNEQFF
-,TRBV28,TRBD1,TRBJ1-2,TGTGCCGCCAAGAACAGGGGAAGCTATGGCTACACCTTC,CAAKNRGSYGYTF
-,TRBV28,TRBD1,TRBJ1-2,TGTGCCAGCAGGACTACAGGGGGCGCTTCTGGCTACACCTTC,CASRTTGGASGYTF
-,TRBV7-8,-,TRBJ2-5,TGTGCCAGCAGCTTAGCTCTAACAGGGCTATTGGAGACCCAGTACTTC,CASSLALTGLLETQYF
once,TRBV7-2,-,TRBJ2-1,TGTGCCAGCAGCTTAGGGCAGGGTCCCTACAATGAGCAGTTCTTC,CASSLGQGPYNEQFF
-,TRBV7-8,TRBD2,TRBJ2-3,TGTGCCAGCAGCCGTCTCCACCCCTCAACAGGGGGCATAGCGGGAGGGCCGGGAGATACGCAGTATTTT,CASSRLHPSTGGIAGGPGDTQYF
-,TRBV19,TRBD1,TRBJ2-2,TGTGCCAGTAGAGAGACAGGGTTAGTCACCGGGGAGCTGTTTTTT,CASRETGLVTGELFF
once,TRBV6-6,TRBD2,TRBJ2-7,TGTGCCAGCAGTGAGACTAGCGGGAGCTCCTACGAGCAGTACTTC,CASSETSGSSYEQYF
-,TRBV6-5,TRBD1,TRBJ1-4,TGTGCCAGCAGGCAGGGGACAGGTGGTAATGAAAAACTGTTTTTT,CASRQGTGGNEKLFF
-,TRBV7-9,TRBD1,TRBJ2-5,TGTGCCAGCAGCCACAGGGGTCAAGAGACCCAGTACTTC,CASSHRGQETQYF
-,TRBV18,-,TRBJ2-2,TGTGCCAGCTCCCCCGTTCTTCGGGGTCCCAACACCGGGGAGCTGTTTTTT,CASSPVLRGPNTGELFF